This T cell receptor (beta chain) comes out of a study of T cells after yellow fever vaccination. In the study overall: Preparation of the low-cell-number fractions used SMART-Seq v4 Ultra Low Input. General study findings and limits: Reappearance after the booster was seen for most primary-vaccination clones, at more than 95% CD4 and 88% CD8. The secondary response was weaker, and its peak arrived faster, on day 5 versus 15.

This clonotype was counted many times. As yet, its antigen is unknown. For TCR, cDNA came from 5'RACE template switching, which added a universal primer site and UMIs. One entry per CDR3 protein, called by TCRdb with MiXCR from the 5' RACE reads. Of around 250,000 distinct CDR3 sequences listed, 6.9% are singletons. V gave up 5 bases and J gave up 5 bases; unmatched junction bases: 7. The length of the CDR3 is 14 residues. The germline V gene encodes CDR1 LNHDA and CDR2 SQIVND (reference sequence). The origin of this receptor is a man between 25 and 39 years old who received the YFV17D yellow fever vaccine. The J gene is TRBJ2-5, the V gene TRBV19; the match to TRBD1 covers 8 bases. The sample in question was CD4+ T cells sorted from PBMCs, obtained 15 days after the yellow fever booster vaccination. The CDR3 DNA reads as TGTGCCAGTAGTCGCAGGGGGCTAATTGAGACCCAGTACTTC. Translation: CASSRRGLIETQYF. The complete variable domain, with remaining parts taken from reference TRBV19 and TRBJ2-5, reads DGGITQSPKYLFRKEGQNVTLSCEQNLNHDAMYWYRQDPGQGLRLIYYSQIVNDFQKGDIAEGYSVSREKKESFPLTVTSAQKNPTAFYLCASSRRGLIETQYFGPGTRLLVL.